Listed below are T cell receptor beta chains from one sample, sequenced in a study of Graves' ophthalmopathy and Graves' hyperthyroidism. TCRdb independently ran MiXCR on the multiplex PCR reads; one entry per CDR3 protein. The repertoire holds about 740,000 distinct CDR3 sequences, with roughly 40% as singletons. The sequencing sample was made of peripheral blood. These TCRs come from an adult man with Graves' ophthalmopathy. The conserved cysteine and the conserved F or W are not part of the CDR3 here. Not every row has a clone size; where given, it reads once, few, many or a size class.

cdr3_aa: AISFGTSGLYEQY
clone_size: -
cdr3_length: 13
j_call: TRBJ2-7
v_call: TRBV10-3

cdr3_aa: ASSYSGAGGNQPQH
clone_size: -
cdr3_length: 14
j_call: TRBJ1-5
v_call: TRBV7-9

cdr3_aa: AISQATGRWGYT
clone_size: many
cdr3_length: 12
j_call: TRBJ1-2
v_call: TRBV10-3

cdr3_aa: ASSYKRGTEAF
clone_size: -
cdr3_length: 11
j_call: TRBJ1-1
v_call: TRBV6-6

cdr3_aa: ASSLGGGGEQY
clone_size: many
cdr3_length: 11
j_call: TRBJ2-7
v_call: TRBV7-9

cdr3_aa: ASSELVSGNQPQH
clone_size: many
cdr3_length: 13
j_call: TRBJ1-5
v_call: TRBV2

cdr3_aa: AISGVDSGNTIY
clone_size: many
cdr3_length: 12
j_call: TRBJ1-3
v_call: TRBV10-3

cdr3_aa: ASSPGDSPLH
clone_size: many
cdr3_length: 10
j_call: TRBJ1-6
v_call: TRBV7-9

cdr3_aa: ASSYAGRAGNTIY
clone_size: few
cdr3_length: 13
j_call: TRBJ1-3
v_call: TRBV6-6

cdr3_aa: ASSLTGISEQY
clone_size: few
cdr3_length: 11
j_call: TRBJ2-7
v_call: TRBV4-3

cdr3_aa: SGLGTHRGTGELF
clone_size: few
cdr3_length: 13
j_call: TRBJ2-2
v_call: TRBV29-1

cdr3_aa: ASSLWTVNTEAF
clone_size: many
cdr3_length: 12
j_call: TRBJ1-1
v_call: TRBV7-2

cdr3_aa: ASSPQSYGYT
clone_size: few
cdr3_length: 10
j_call: TRBJ1-2
v_call: TRBV2

cdr3_aa: ASSLAPANTGELF
clone_size: -
cdr3_length: 13
j_call: TRBJ2-2
v_call: TRBV7-2

cdr3_aa: ATSDFGTGSEQY
clone_size: -
cdr3_length: 12
j_call: TRBJ2-7
v_call: TRBV24-1

cdr3_aa: AISSQGDGTEAF
clone_size: -
cdr3_length: 12
j_call: TRBJ1-1
v_call: TRBV10-3

cdr3_aa: ASSLFKQMNTEAF
clone_size: -
cdr3_length: 13
j_call: TRBJ1-1
v_call: TRBV7-3

cdr3_aa: ATSSGVAGLRGAF
clone_size: -
cdr3_length: 13
j_call: TRBJ1-1
v_call: TRBV15

cdr3_aa: AIRGTGGRTKFYGYT
clone_size: -
cdr3_length: 15
j_call: TRBJ1-2
v_call: TRBV7-9

cdr3_aa: ASSPPRGIPNTEAF
clone_size: many
cdr3_length: 14
j_call: TRBJ1-1
v_call: TRBV25-1

cdr3_aa: ASRSTGTGNEKLF
clone_size: few
cdr3_length: 13
j_call: TRBJ1-4
v_call: TRBV2

cdr3_aa: ASGRLAESTGELF
clone_size: few
cdr3_length: 13
j_call: TRBJ2-2
v_call: TRBV5-1

cdr3_aa: ASSRDRQQNTEAF
clone_size: -
cdr3_length: 13
j_call: TRBJ1-1
v_call: TRBV11-2

cdr3_aa: AGSFGRVNYGYT
clone_size: -
cdr3_length: 12
j_call: TRBJ1-2
v_call: TRBV12-3/TRBV12-4

cdr3_aa: ASRPAGEIFYGYT
clone_size: many
cdr3_length: 13
j_call: TRBJ1-2
v_call: TRBV6-5

cdr3_aa: ATSSETGSSADTQY
clone_size: -
cdr3_length: 14
j_call: TRBJ2-3
v_call: TRBV15

cdr3_aa: ASSPRDGVAHTEAF
clone_size: -
cdr3_length: 14
j_call: TRBJ1-1
v_call: TRBV7-9

cdr3_aa: ASSLAFYEQY
clone_size: many
cdr3_length: 10
j_call: TRBJ2-7
v_call: TRBV7-9

cdr3_aa: ASMSGQTTYGYT
clone_size: many
cdr3_length: 12
j_call: TRBJ1-2
v_call: TRBV2

cdr3_aa: ASSLLRNNQETQY
clone_size: many
cdr3_length: 13
j_call: TRBJ2-5
v_call: TRBV7-9

cdr3_aa: ASSPSGQGIINSPLH
clone_size: many
cdr3_length: 15
j_call: TRBJ1-6
v_call: TRBV7-6

cdr3_aa: ASSARDRSYEQY
clone_size: many
cdr3_length: 12
j_call: TRBJ2-7
v_call: TRBV2

cdr3_aa: SARAVGDYEQY
clone_size: -
cdr3_length: 11
j_call: TRBJ2-7
v_call: TRBV20-1

cdr3_aa: ASSQTGGASGEQY
clone_size: -
cdr3_length: 13
j_call: TRBJ2-7
v_call: TRBV19

cdr3_aa: ASNLAATNTEAF
clone_size: -
cdr3_length: 12
j_call: TRBJ1-1
v_call: TRBV5-1

cdr3_aa: ASSQGDRVYEQY
clone_size: few
cdr3_length: 12
j_call: TRBJ2-7
v_call: TRBV4-3

cdr3_aa: ASSESPGAQH
clone_size: few
cdr3_length: 10
j_call: TRBJ1-5
v_call: TRBV2

cdr3_aa: ASSQPTSGGPQETQY
clone_size: once
cdr3_length: 15
j_call: TRBJ2-5
v_call: TRBV2

cdr3_aa: ASSPQGGIFEETQY
clone_size: once
cdr3_length: 14
j_call: TRBJ2-5
v_call: TRBV7-9

cdr3_aa: ASSSERTTVYGHT
clone_size: -
cdr3_length: 13
j_call: TRBJ1-2
v_call: TRBV7-2

cdr3_aa: ASRISGTFESEAF
clone_size: few
cdr3_length: 13
j_call: TRBJ1-1
v_call: TRBV9

cdr3_aa: ASSLDRGFDTIY
clone_size: few
cdr3_length: 12
j_call: TRBJ1-3
v_call: TRBV5-6

cdr3_aa: ASRRQGWGTEAF
clone_size: few
cdr3_length: 12
j_call: TRBJ1-1
v_call: TRBV6-5

cdr3_aa: ASSFTGAQNTEAF
clone_size: -
cdr3_length: 13
j_call: TRBJ1-1
v_call: TRBV12-3/TRBV12-4

cdr3_aa: ASSAGTGWGEAF
clone_size: many
cdr3_length: 12
j_call: TRBJ1-1
v_call: TRBV2

cdr3_aa: ASSRTGRAEAF
clone_size: -
cdr3_length: 11
j_call: TRBJ1-1
v_call: TRBV19

cdr3_aa: ASSVADRGDEQY
clone_size: -
cdr3_length: 12
j_call: TRBJ2-7
v_call: TRBV9

cdr3_aa: ATSDSGARDEQF
clone_size: -
cdr3_length: 12
j_call: TRBJ2-1
v_call: TRBV24-1

cdr3_aa: SARTSGQGSSPLH
clone_size: -
cdr3_length: 13
j_call: TRBJ1-6
v_call: TRBV20-1

cdr3_aa: ASSLWDSSYEQY
clone_size: many
cdr3_length: 12
j_call: TRBJ2-7
v_call: TRBV7-9

cdr3_aa: SAGGDTQY
clone_size: -
cdr3_length: 8
j_call: TRBJ2-3
v_call: TRBV29-1

cdr3_aa: ASSLVPTNEKLF
clone_size: many
cdr3_length: 12
j_call: TRBJ1-4
v_call: TRBV7-8

cdr3_aa: ASRVGPVSSYEQY
clone_size: few
cdr3_length: 13
j_call: TRBJ2-7
v_call: TRBV5-8

cdr3_aa: ASSYGSSYEQY
clone_size: many
cdr3_length: 11
j_call: TRBJ2-7
v_call: TRBV10-3

cdr3_aa: SAEVTGNGYT
clone_size: few
cdr3_length: 10
j_call: TRBJ1-2
v_call: TRBV20-1